This T cell receptor beta chain comes out of a study of CD8 T cells in ankylosing spondylitis. Study-level findings and limits: There were earlier reports of some motif variants in reactive arthritis synovial fluid and blood. Researchers report that disease-linked clones proved CD8+ and relatively rare in peripheral blood. In ankylosing spondylitis patients, matched synovial fluid reportedly showed significant enrichment of disease-linked clones.

TCRdb processed the 5' RACE reads anew with MiXCR; each CDR3 protein has one entry. Of around 230,000 distinct CDR3 sequences in the sample, 8.6% were seen once. This clonotype was seen at least ten times. Its specificity is not known. Germline-derived CDR1 and CDR2 are DFQATT and SNEGSKA (reference sequence). Trimming cost V 3 bases and J 2 bases, with 14 bases left between them. This CDR3 is built from 15 residues. Sequenced material: blood, either unsorted or a sorted T cell fraction (not recorded which). The sequence derives from a male donor with ankylosing spondylitis or in good health (not recorded which). V and J are TRBV20-1 and TRBJ1-3, with D possibly being TRBD1 (5 bases). The CDR3 coding sequence is TGCAGTGCTAGGAAACCAGGGTCGCCTGGAAACACCATATATTTT. As protein: CSARKPGSPGNTIYF.